What follows describes a single T cell receptor beta chain. Its specificity is unknown. Sequencing used immunoSEQ multiplex PCR; TCRdb keeps in-frame clones, though not all of them. This table holds roughly 100,000 clones, roughly 82% found once. The source of the sample is a study of T cell responses to AZD1222 COVID-19 vaccine. As for the study in general: Analysis merged second doses at about 4 or about 12 weeks. Study-level points and caveats: Seropositive at baseline were only a handful of AZD1222 recipients.

The CDR3 runs to 13 residues. The V end was cut by 6 bases, the J end by 0 bases, with 9 bases between. Germline CDR1 reads SGHDN; CDR2 reads FVKESK. The rearrangement links TRBV14 to TRBJ2-7; D gene unclear. The source of this sequence is an adult in good health. The starting material was peripheral blood, obtained on day 0 of AZD1222 vaccination. For the CDR3, the DNA is TGTGCCAGCAGTACGTTGAGCTCCTACGAGCAGTACTTC. This gives the protein CASSTLSSYEQYF. Based on the CDR3 plus reference TRBV14 and TRBJ2-7, the full variable domain is EAGVTQFPSHSVIEKGQTVTLRCDPISGHDNLYWYRRVMGKEIKFLLHFVKESKQDESGMPNNRFLAERTGGTYSTLKVQPAELEDSGVYFCASSTLSSYEQYFGPGTRLTVT.